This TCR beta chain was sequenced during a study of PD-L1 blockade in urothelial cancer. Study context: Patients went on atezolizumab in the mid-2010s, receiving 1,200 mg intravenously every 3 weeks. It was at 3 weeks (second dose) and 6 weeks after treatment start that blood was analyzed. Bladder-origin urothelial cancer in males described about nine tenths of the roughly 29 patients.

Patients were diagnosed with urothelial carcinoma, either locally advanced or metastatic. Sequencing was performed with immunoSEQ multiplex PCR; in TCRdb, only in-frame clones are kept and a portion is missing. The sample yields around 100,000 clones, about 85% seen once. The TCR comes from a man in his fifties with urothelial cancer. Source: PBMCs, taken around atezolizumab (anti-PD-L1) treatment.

The CDR3 nucleotides read TGTGCCAGTCAGAAGCGGGGGAAAGACGCCTACGAGCAGTACTTC. Translating it yields CASQKRGKDAYEQYF. The chain is built from TRBV19 and TRBJ2-7; 8 bases match TRBD2. This CDR3 contains 15 residues. The J segment lost 2 bases and the V segment lost 8 bases, leaving 11 bases of the junction unmatched. Per the germline V gene, CDR1 is LNHDA and CDR2 is SQIVND (reference sequence).